Listed here are 20 T cell receptor beta chains from one sample, sequenced in a study of blood T cell repertoires in COVID-19. Assay used: immunoSEQ multiplex PCR; TCRdb lists only in-frame clones, some missing. The sample carries some 86,000 clones, roughly 84% recorded once. Sequenced: peripheral blood. All receptors come from a woman aged 80 or over with active or convalescent COVID-19.

The genes are TRBV25-1 and TRBJ1-5; no definite D call. The CDR3 is made up of 14 amino acids. Germline V gene lookup returns CDR1 MGHDK and CDR2 SYGVNS. Trimming pared 3 bases from V and 3 bases from J, leaving 9 bases between. The CDR3 bases are TGTGCCAGCAGTGACAGTCTGTTCAATCAGCCCCAGCATTTT. Translated: CASSDSLFNQPQHF.

The gene calls are TRBV28 and TRBJ1-6, with 7 bases lining up with TRBD1. J lost 1 base, V lost 4 bases, and 7 bases had no gene match. Looked up from germline, CDR1 is MDHEN and CDR2 is SYDVKM. This CDR3 has 17 residues. CDR3 residues: CASSSPPRGSYNSPLHF. The DNA for the CDR3 is TGTGCCAGCAGTTCCCCCCCCAGGGGGTCCTATAATTCACCCCTCCACTTT.

The CDR3 DNA follows: TGTGCCAGCAGCCCGGGCCCCGGGAGGCAGGATACGCAGTATTTT. Translating gives CASSPGPGRQDTQYF. The gene calls are TRBV3-1 (or the pseudogene TRBV3-2) and TRBJ2-3; 7 bases fit TRBD2. Germline lookup yields CDR1 LGHDT and CDR2 YNNKEL (reference sequence). This CDR3 region has 15 residues. The trim removed 4 bases at V and 6 bases at J, leaving 10 bases unmatched.

The V gene is TRBV28, the J gene TRBJ2-2; TRBD1 matches at 8 bases. Germline CDR1 reads MDHEN; CDR2 reads SYDVKM. Trimming at V came to 8 bases and at J to 4 bases, leaving 6 bases not matched to a gene. The CDR3 totals 14 residues. CDR3: CASRSTGGTGELFF. The CDR3 coding sequence is TGTGCCAGCCGTAGCACAGGGGGCACCGGGGAGCTGTTTTTT.

This chain links TRBV6-6 with TRBJ1-1, with TRBD1 as a possible D gene (6 bases). V dropped 0 bases and J dropped 5 bases, with 10 bases sitting between them. CDR1 and CDR2 from the germline V gene are MNHNY and SVGAGI (reference sequence). The CDR3 totals 14 residues. The CDR3 loop is CASSYSSGVTEAFF. In DNA, the CDR3 is TGTGCCAGCAGTTACTCTTCAGGGGTGACTGAAGCTTTCTTT.

This clone was detected only a few times. This chain joins TRBV7-3 and TRBJ2-3, with 14 nucleotides matching TRBD2. This CDR3 has 17 residues. Germline CDR1 SGHTA, CDR2 FQGTGA. J lost 4 bases, V lost 5 bases, and 8 bases had no gene match. In nucleotides, the CDR3 is TGTGCCAGCAGCCCCAGGACTAGCGGGGGGCATTCAGATACGCAGTATTTT. Encoded protein: CASSPRTSGGHSDTQYF.

The chain has TRBV6-6 and TRBJ1-1; no clear D. CDR3 size: 12 residues. V was clipped by 8 bases and J by 0 bases, with 7 bases between them. Germline values: CDR1 MNHNY, CDR2 SVGAGI (reference sequence). As DNA, the CDR3 is TGTGCCAGCCGACACCTGAACACTGAAGCTTTCTTT. Translated, it gives CASRHLNTEAFF.

The rearrangement joins TRBV11-1 to TRBJ2-1; 7 positions agree with TRBD1. Germline V gives CDR1 SGHAT, CDR2 FQDESV (reference sequence). V lost 5 bases and J lost 8; bases outside the gene matches: 9. The CDR3 is made up of 14 amino acids. The CDR3 sequence: CASSLLGGLDEQFF. DNA of the CDR3: TGTGCCAGCAGCCTATTAGGGGGCTTGGATGAGCAGTTCTTC.

The chain recombines TRBV2 with TRBJ2-7; D gene unclear. The germline V and J ends were trimmed by 6 bases and 2 bases, with 14 bases remaining between them. The germline V gene encodes CDR1 SNHLY and CDR2 FYNNEI. The CDR3 consists of 14 residues. The CDR3 spells CASRPSPVTYEQYF. For the CDR3, the DNA is TGTGCCAGCAGACCTTCCCCGGTTACCTACGAGCAGTACTTC.

This clone occurred a few times. This rearrangement joins TRBV28 to TRBJ2-7; 9 positions match TRBD2. CDR3 length equals 14 residues. Germline V gene sequence: CDR1 MDHEN, CDR2 SYDVKM. Germline trimming cut 6 bases from V and 5 bases from J; bases unmatched to any gene: 8. Here the CDR3 DNA reads TGTGCCAGCAGCCTGATAGCGGGGGTCCACGAGCAGTACTTC. Translating gives CASSLIAGVHEQYF.

Worth noting for this clone: The same CDR3 arises from other DNA sequences in this sample as well. This chain joins TRBV19 and TRBJ1-5, with 8 bases matching TRBD1. The CDR3 loop spans 15 amino acids. Germline CDR1 LNHDA, CDR2 SQIVND (reference sequence). V shed 5 bases and J 2 bases; nucleotides not matched to a gene: 5. The CDR3 sequence is CASSPDRGGNQPQHF. The CDR3 DNA is TGTGCCAGTAGTCCCGACAGGGGCGGCAATCAGCCCCAGCATTTT.

The genes are TRBV11-2 and TRBJ1-2; TRBD1 agrees at 9 bases. The trim removed 6 bases at V and 7 bases at J, leaving 9 bases unmatched. Germline CDR1 SGHAT, CDR2 FQNNGV. This CDR3 comprises 14 residues. The CDR3 DNA reads as TGTGCCAGCAGATACTCACAGGGGGCGGGTGGCTACACCTTC. Encoded protein: CASRYSQGAGGYTF.

The rearrangement uses TRBV10-3 and TRBJ1-5; D gene uncertain. This CDR3 has 14 amino acids. Germline V CDR1 and CDR2: ENHRY, SYGVKD. V lost 2 bases to trimming and J lost 0 bases, with 5 bases between them. The CDR3 DNA reads as TGTGCCATCAGTGAGGCGAATAGCAATCAGCCCCAGCATTTT. Protein product: CAISEANSNQPQHF.

V and J are TRBV7-2 and TRBJ1-1; D may be TRBD1 (5 bases). Germline CDR1 and CDR2: SGHTA and FQGNSA. The germline V and J ends were trimmed by 4 bases and 11 bases, with 20 bases remaining between them. This CDR3 is 14 amino acids long. The CDR3 spells CASSWPGRGVNAFF. CDR3 DNA: TGTGCCAGCAGCTGGCCCGGGAGGGGCGTGAATGCTTTCTTT.

The chain links TRBV12-2 to TRBJ2-7; the table's D call, TRBD2, has no DNA check behind it. TRBV12-2 is annotated as a pseudogene. The CDR3 sequence is 13 residues long. The chain's CDR3 is CASRGRGPNEQYF. The CDR3 nucleotides are TGTGCAAGTCGCGGGCGGGGCCCGAACGAGCAGTACTTC.

The chain has TRBV18 and TRBJ2-2, with a weak D call TRBD1 (6 bases). Trimming took 2 bases from V and 2 from J, leaving 12 bases between them. This CDR3 is built from 16 residues. Per the germline V gene, CDR1 is KGHSH and CDR2 is LQKENI. The CDR3 is CASSPILTGNTGELFF. In DNA, the CDR3 is TGTGCCAGCTCACCAATCTTGACAGGAAACACCGGGGAGCTGTTTTTT.

This chain joins TRBV28 and TRBJ1-2; D unresolved. The germline V gene has CDR1 MDHEN and CDR2 SYDVKM. The CDR3 totals 14 residues. V was shortened by 4 bases and J by 6 bases, with 15 bases between the two germline ends. The CDR3 sequence: CASSSQPGVNGYTF. As DNA, the CDR3 is TGTGCCAGCAGTTCCCAGCCCGGGGTAAATGGCTACACCTTC.

The rearrangement joins TRBV6-5 to TRBJ2-7; the D gene is possibly TRBD2 (5 bases). Germline V gives CDR1 MNHEY, CDR2 SVGAGI. The CDR3 has 13 residues. The V gene lost 7 bases and the J gene lost 2 bases, with 12 bases spanning the gap. This CDR3 reads CASKLASTYEQYF. The CDR3 nucleotides are TGTGCCAGCAAATTAGCGTCCACCTACGAGCAGTACTTC.

J is TRBJ1-4 and V is TRBV2; tentatively, D is TRBD1 (6 bases). CDR3 length: 15 amino acids. With 2 bases removed from V and 6 bases from J, the gap between germline ends came to 13 bases. Germline lookup yields CDR1 SNHLY and CDR2 FYNNEI. The CDR3 DNA sequence: TGTGCCAGCAGTGAACAGGGGATAGGGTATGAAAAACTGTTTTTT. Its translation is CASSEQGIGYEKLFF. Supplemented by reference TRBV2 and TRBJ1-4, the full variable domain reads EPEVTQTPSHQVTQMGQEVILRCVPISNHLYFYWYRQILGQKVEFLVSFYNNEISEKSEIFDDQFSVERPDGSNFTLKIRSTKLEDSAMYFCASSEQGIGYEKLFFGSGTQLSVL.

V usage is TRBV6-1 and J usage is TRBJ2-2; TRBD1 aligns across 8 bases. The V segment lost 2 bases and the J segment 6 bases; nucleotides outside the gene matches: 11. The CDR3 extends over 17 amino acids. Per the germline V gene, CDR1 is MNHNS and CDR2 is SASEGT. CDR3 sequence: CASSERFADRVAGELFF. CDR3 bases: TGTGCCAGCAGTGAAAGGTTTGCGGACAGGGTGGCCGGGGAGCTGTTTTTT.